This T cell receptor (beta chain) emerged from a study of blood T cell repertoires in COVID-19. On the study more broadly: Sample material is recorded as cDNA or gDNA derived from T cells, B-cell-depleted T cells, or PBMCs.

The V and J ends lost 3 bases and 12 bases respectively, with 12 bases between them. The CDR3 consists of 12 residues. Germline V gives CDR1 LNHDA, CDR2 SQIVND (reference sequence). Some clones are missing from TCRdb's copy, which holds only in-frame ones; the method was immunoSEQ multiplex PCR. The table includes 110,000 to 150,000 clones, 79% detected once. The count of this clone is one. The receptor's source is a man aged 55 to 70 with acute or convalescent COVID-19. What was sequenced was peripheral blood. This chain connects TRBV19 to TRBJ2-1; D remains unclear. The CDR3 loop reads CASSMGPTRQFF. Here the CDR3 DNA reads TGTGCCAGTAGTATGGGTCCGACACGGCAGTTCTTC.